This record concerns one T cell receptor beta chain sequence. These data are taken from a study of blood T cell repertoires in COVID-19. About the study: Italy, Spain and the United States were the sources of the convalescent and acute COVID-19 samples. T cells, B-cell-depleted T cells, or PBMCs provided the cDNA or gDNA that served as material.

Sequenced by immunoSEQ multiplex PCR; TCRdb stores in-frame clones only, minus some. Of over 300,000 clones listed, 90% are singletons. This TCR was sampled from a man aged 18 to 29 with active or convalescent COVID-19. The sequenced sample was peripheral blood.

The CDR3 spells CATSERTGQNTGELFF. For the CDR3, the DNA is TGTGCCACCAGTGAGAGGACAGGGCAGAACACCGGGGAGCTGTTTTTT. The chain uses TRBV24-1 and TRBJ2-2; 8 bases map to TRBD1. The CDR3 consists of 16 residues. The germline gives CDR1 KGHDR, CDR2 SFDVKD. Germline trimming cut 4 bases from V and 1 base from J; bases unmatched to any gene: 4.